This record covers a single T cell receptor beta chain. Its antigen is unknown. This sample is part of a study of human T cells and chemical hapten exposure. Background on the study: Per-sample TCR yield variability stemmed mainly from small pooled library volume differences. Study-level results: Sensitizing to DPC left TCRs with a frequency above 1 in 1000 unaltered.

V dropped 3 bases and J dropped 5 bases, with 6 bases sitting between them. CDR1 is SGHRS and CDR2 is YFSETQ in the germline V gene. This CDR3 region has 11 residues. Time point given: healthy volunteer bleed at 2 weeks. Before extraction, the whole blood was not fractionated, and total RNA was taken from it. TCRdb used MiXCR to reprocess the RACE reads, holding one entry per CDR3 protein. In the table there are roughly 130,000 distinct CDR3 sequences, roughly 9.5% of which are singletons. The rearrangement joins TRBV5-1 to TRBJ2-7, with D possibly being TRBD2 (5 bases). Material for sequencing was whole blood. The receptor was isolated from a male donor in good health. Some clones in this sample may be carry-over from other donors' samples. This chain's CDR3 is CASSYGDEQYF. The CDR3 nucleotides read TGCGCCAGCAGCTACGGGGACGAGCAGTACTTC.